This is a list of T cell receptor beta chains from one sample in a study of blood T cell repertoires in COVID-19. TCRdb's copy holds only in-frame clones and misses some; the assay was immunoSEQ multiplex PCR. The table records about 220,000 clones, around 82% of them present only once. The sample taken for sequencing was peripheral blood. The source is a woman aged 70-85 years with acute or convalescent COVID-19. CDR3s include the opening cysteine and the closing phenylalanine or tryptophan. Clone size appears in some rows only: once, few, many, or a class for an expanded clone.

V gene | clone size | CDR3 protein
TRBV15 | NA | CATSIRDRYEQYF
TRBV27 | NA | CASSSGQYSNSPLHF
TRBV19 | NA | CASRKGQENYNEQFF
TRBV2 | NA | CASSVWQTKNIQYF
TRBV7-8 | NA | CASSLGNAGAAYGYTF
TRBV2 | NA | CASRETSGGALTQYF
TRBV19 | NA | CASSIAGGTSTDTQYF
TRBV6-5 | NA | CASRKPGGDYGYTF
TRBV3-1/TRBV3-2 | NA | CASSHSSNIQYF
TRBV14 | once | CASSQLDGGFYGYTF
TRBV4-2 | NA | CASRLSDNSGANVLTF
TRBV18 | NA | CASSPGRGSHNEQFF
TRBV5-1 | NA | CASSFIAGESPQETQYF
TRBV7-8 | once | CASSPFSGNTIYF
TRBV7-2 | NA | CASSSGGFRPDTQYF
TRBV6-5 | NA | CASTVESIQYF
TRBV30 | once | CACQDRGTDTQYF
TRBV2 | once | CASSEGGTRVGELFF
TRBV7-9 | NA | CASRPDRRSTDTQYF
TRBV18 | NA | CASSDSPNTEAFF
TRBV13 | NA | CASTEDGTGVRNTQYF
TRBV2 | NA | CASSVDSFNQPQHF
TRBV30 | NA | CAWSVLGQPQHF
TRBV25-1 | few | CASQGQPYGYTF
TRBV6-5 | few | CASRAGTVYTGELFF
TRBV3-1/TRBV3-2 | once | CASSTPGGNTEAFF
TRBV2 | once | CASSEARGQPSEKLFF
TRBV27 | NA | CANLLGSPGQDEKLFF
TRBV6-5 | NA | CASKNVDRGNSPLHF
TRBV6-5 | NA | CASSLTGNQPQHF
TRBV20-1 | NA | CSASPGQVLDTQYF
TRBV10-3 | NA | CAITQHPGQGTGELFF
TRBV3-1/TRBV3-2 | NA | CASSQDEGRGYTF
TRBV6-2/TRBV6-3 | NA | CASSYSIKGQRIYEQYF
TRBV7-6 | NA | CASSLAGGRNNEQFF
TRBV6-4 | NA | CASSPDFGYGYTF
TRBV11-3 | few | CASSSLGRGEQFF
TRBV29-1 | NA | CSVDKGATYTQYF
TRBV28 | many | CASSLTGAPLHF
TRBV5-1 | once | CASSLDPRVRYNEQFF
TRBV6-6 | once | CASSQGQGKGTEAFF
TRBV6-1 | NA | CASSDQNRDRGPKPSEKLFF
TRBV29-1 | NA | CSVEDSSYGYTF
TRBV2 | NA | CASGGRTGELFF
TRBV12-3/TRBV12-4 | NA | CASSLVSNYGYTF
TRBV9 | NA | CASSVGSGDTGELFF
TRBV11-1 | NA | CASSSTSSFGTQYF
TRBV30 | NA | CAWEGTGSLETQYF
TRBV7-8 | NA | CASSLSRGPRSYNEQFF
TRBV5-1 | NA | CASSSLSGGAFSYEQYF
TRBV15 | few | CATSPVGGSYEQYF
TRBV9 | once | CASSVSGGETDTQYF